What follows is one T cell receptor (beta chain) and its context. What it recognizes is unknown. The sample is drawn from a study of persistence of HIV-infected CD4 T cells. Overall study: Median time on suppressive ART was seven to eight years. Study-wide results and caveats: Antigen-responding cells were enriched for degenerate expanded CDR3beta sequences.

Stimulation used approximately 10 ug/mL lysate from CMV-infected fibroblasts. CD40L/CD69 double-negative CD45RO-high memory CD4+ T cells were collected. Stimulated PBMCs had first been depleted of CD8+ T cells. The CDR3 consists of 13 residues. Trimming stripped 10 bases from V and 3 bases from J, with 16 bases between. Germline assignment: CDR1 MNHNY and CDR2 SVGAGI (reference sequence). This was the immunoSEQ version 4 assay in survey mode. Genomic DNA was diluted to about 9.4 ng/uL, up to roughly 1 ug per sample. TCRdb's copy holds only in-frame clones and misses some; the assay was immunoSEQ multiplex PCR. The sample gives tens of thousands of clones, roughly 80% of which show up once; about 6.8% is in the top ten.

The material was CD4+ T cells sorted from PBMCs after roughly 18-hour stimulation, obtained from a patient who received antiretroviral therapy. The J gene is TRBJ2-7, the V gene TRBV6-6, with D unclear. The TCR originated in an adult woman with HIV who was CMV-seropositive. The CDR3 reads CATGPIPDYEQYF. In DNA form, the CDR3 reads TGTGCCACCGGGCCCATCCCCGACTACGAGCAGTACTTC.